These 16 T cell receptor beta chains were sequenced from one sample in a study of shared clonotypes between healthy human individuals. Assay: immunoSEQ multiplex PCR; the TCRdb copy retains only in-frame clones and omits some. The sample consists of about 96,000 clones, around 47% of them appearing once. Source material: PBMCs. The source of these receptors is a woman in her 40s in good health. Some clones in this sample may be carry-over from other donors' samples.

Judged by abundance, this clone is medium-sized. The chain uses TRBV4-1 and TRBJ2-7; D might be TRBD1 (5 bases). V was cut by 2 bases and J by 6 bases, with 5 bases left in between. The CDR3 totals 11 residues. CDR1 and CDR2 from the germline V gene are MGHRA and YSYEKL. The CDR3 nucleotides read TGCGCCAGCAGCCAACAGGGCGAGCAGTACTTC. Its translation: CASSQQGEQYF.

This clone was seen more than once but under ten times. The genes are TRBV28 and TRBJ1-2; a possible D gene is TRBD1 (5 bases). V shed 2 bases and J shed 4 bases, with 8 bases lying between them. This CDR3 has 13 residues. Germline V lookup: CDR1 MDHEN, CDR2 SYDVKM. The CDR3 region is CASSLTGIYGYTF. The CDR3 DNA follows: TGTGCCAGCAGTTTAACAGGCATCTATGGCTACACCTTC.

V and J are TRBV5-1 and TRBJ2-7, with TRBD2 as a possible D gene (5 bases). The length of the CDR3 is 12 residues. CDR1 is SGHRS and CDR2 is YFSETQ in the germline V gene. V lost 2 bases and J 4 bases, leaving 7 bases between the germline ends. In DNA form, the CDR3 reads TGCGCCAGCAGCTTTTCGGGGTACGAGCAGTACTTC. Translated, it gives CASSFSGYEQYF.

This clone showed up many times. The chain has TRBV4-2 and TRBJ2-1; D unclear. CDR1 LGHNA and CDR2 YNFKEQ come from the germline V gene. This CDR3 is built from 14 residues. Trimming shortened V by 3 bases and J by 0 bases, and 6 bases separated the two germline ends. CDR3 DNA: TGTGCCAGCAGCCACGCGGCCTCCTACAATGAGCAGTTCTTC. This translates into CASSHAASYNEQFF.

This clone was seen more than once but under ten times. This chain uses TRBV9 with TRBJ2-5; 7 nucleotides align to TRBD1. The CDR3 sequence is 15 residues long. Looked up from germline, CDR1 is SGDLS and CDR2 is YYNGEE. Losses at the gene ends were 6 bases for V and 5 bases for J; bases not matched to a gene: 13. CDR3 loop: CASTRQGYLEETQYF. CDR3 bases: TGTGCCAGCACCCGACAGGGCTACCTGGAGGAGACCCAGTACTTC.

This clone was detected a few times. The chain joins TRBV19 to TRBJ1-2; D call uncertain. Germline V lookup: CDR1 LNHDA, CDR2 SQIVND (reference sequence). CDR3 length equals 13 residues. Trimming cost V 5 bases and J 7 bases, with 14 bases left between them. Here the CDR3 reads CASSADTLGGYTF. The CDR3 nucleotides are TGTGCCAGTAGTGCCGACACTCTAGGTGGCTACACCTTC.

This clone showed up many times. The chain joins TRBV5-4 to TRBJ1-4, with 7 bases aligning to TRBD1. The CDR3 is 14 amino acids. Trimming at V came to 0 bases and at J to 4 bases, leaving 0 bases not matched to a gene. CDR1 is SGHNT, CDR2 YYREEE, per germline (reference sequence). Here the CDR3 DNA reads TGTGCCAGCAGCTTGGCAGGGGGTAATGAAAAACTGTTTTTT. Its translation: CASSLAGGNEKLFF.

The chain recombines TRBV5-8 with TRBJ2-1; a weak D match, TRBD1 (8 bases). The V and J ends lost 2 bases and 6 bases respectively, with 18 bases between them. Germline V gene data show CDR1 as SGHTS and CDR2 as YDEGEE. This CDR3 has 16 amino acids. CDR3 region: CASSFAKQGGVNEQFF. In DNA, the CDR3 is TGTGCCAGCAGCTTCGCGAAACAGGGGGGGGTCAATGAGCAGTTCTTC. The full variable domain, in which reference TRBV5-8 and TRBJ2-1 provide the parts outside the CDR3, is EAGVTQSPTHLIKTRGQQATLRCSPISGHTSVYWYQQALGLGLQFLLWYDEGEERNRGNFPPRFSGRQFPNYSSELNVNALELEDSALYLCASSFAKQGGVNEQFFGPGTRLTVL.

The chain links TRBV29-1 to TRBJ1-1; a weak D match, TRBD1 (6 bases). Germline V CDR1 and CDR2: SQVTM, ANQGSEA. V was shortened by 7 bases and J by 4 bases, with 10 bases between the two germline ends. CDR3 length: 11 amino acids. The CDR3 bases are TGCAGCGAATCGGACAGCACTGAAGCTTTCTTT. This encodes CSESDSTEAFF.

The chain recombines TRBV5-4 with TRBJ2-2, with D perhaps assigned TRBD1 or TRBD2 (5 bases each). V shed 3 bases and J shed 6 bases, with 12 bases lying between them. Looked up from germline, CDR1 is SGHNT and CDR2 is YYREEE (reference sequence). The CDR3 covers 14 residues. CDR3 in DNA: TGTGCCAGCAGCTCGGGACGTACAGCCGGGGAGCTGTTTTTT. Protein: CASSSGRTAGELFF.

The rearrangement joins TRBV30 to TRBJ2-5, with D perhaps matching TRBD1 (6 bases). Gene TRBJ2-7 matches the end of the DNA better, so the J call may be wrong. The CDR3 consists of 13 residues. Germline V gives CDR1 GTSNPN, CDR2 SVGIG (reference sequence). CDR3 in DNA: TGTGCCTGGAGTGCCGGGACACAGTACGAGCAGTACTTC. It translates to CAWSAGTQYEQYF.

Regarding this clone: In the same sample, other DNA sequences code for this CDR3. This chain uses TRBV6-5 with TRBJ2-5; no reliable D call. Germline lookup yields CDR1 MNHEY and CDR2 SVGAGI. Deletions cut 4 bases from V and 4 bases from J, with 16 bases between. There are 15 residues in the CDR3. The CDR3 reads CASSLTTKERETQYF. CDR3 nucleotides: TGTGCCAGCAGTTTAACAACAAAGGAACGAGAGACCCAGTACTTC.

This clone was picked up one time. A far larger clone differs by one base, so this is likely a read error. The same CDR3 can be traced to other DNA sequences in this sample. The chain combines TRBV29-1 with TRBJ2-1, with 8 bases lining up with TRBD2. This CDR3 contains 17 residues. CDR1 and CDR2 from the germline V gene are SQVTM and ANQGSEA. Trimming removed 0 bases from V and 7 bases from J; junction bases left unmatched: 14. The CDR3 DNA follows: TGCAGCGTTGAAGATGGGGGATTAGCGGGAATCTCTAATGAGCAGTTCTTC. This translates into CSVEDGGLAGISNEQFF.

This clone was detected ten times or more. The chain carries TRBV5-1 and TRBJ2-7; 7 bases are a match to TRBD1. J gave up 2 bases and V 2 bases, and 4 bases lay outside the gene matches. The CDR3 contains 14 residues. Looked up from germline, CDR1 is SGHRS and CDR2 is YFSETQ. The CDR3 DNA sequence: TGCGCCAGCAGCTTTTCAGGGGGACCCTACGAGCAGTACTTC. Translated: CASSFSGGPYEQYF.

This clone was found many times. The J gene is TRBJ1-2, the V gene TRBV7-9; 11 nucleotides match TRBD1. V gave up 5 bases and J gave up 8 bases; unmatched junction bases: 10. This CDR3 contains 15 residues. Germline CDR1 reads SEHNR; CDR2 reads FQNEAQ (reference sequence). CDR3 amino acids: CASSLDRDRGNGYTF. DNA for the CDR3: TGTGCCAGCAGCCTAGACCGGGACAGGGGGAACGGCTACACCTTC. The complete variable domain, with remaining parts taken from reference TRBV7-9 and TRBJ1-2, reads DTGVSQNPRHKITKRGQNVTFRCDPISEHNRLYWYRQTLGQGPEFLTYFQNEAQLEKSRLLSDRFSAERPKGSFSTLEIQRTEQGDSAMYLCASSLDRDRGNGYTFGSGTRLTVV.

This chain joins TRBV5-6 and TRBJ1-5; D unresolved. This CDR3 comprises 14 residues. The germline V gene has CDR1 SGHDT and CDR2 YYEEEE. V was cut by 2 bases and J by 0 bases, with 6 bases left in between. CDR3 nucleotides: TGTGCCAGCAGCTTACAGTATAGCAATCAGCCCCAGCATTTT. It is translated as CASSLQYSNQPQHF.